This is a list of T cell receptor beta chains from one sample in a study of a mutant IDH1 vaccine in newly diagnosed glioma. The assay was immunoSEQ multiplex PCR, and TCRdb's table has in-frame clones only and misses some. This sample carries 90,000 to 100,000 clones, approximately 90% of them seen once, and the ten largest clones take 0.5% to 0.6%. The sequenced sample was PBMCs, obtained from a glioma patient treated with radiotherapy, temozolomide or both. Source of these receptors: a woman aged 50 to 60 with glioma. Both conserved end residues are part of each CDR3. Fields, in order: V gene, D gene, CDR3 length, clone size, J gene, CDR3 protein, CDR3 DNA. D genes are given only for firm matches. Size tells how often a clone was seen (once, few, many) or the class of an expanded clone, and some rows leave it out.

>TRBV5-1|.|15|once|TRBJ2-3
CASSLTFRNTDTQYF
TGCGCCAGCAGCTTGACCTTCAGGAACACAGATACGCAGTATTTT
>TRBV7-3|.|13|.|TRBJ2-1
CASSLMVGDEQFF
TGTGCCAGCAGCCTCATGGTTGGTGATGAGCAGTTCTTC
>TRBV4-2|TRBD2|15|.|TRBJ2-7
CASSQVGEGPYEQYF
TGTGCCAGCAGCCAGGTAGGGGAGGGACCCTACGAGCAGTACTTC
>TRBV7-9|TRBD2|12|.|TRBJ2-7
CASSRDYSEQYF
TGTGCCAGCAGCCGGGACTATTCCGAGCAGTACTTC
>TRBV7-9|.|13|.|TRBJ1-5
CASSLGRNQPQHF
TGTGCCAGCAGCTTGGGCAGGAACCAGCCCCAGCATTTT
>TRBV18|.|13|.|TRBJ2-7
CASSSGQLYEQYF
TGTGCCAGCTCATCGGGACAACTTTACGAGCAGTACTTC
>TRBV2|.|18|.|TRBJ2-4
CASSAWEGGTLAKNIQYF
TGTGCCAGCAGTGCCTGGGAAGGAGGGACCCTAGCCAAAAACATTCAGTACTTC
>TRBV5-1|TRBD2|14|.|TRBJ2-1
CASSVRDYLNEQFF
TGCGCCAGCAGCGTCCGGGACTATCTCAATGAGCAGTTCTTC
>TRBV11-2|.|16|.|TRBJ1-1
CASSAGPAAMNTEAFF
TGTGCCAGCAGCGCCGGCCCCGCAGCCATGAACACTGAAGCTTTCTTT
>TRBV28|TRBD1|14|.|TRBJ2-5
CASNPQGMGETQYF
TGTGCCAGCAACCCACAGGGGATGGGAGAGACCCAGTACTTC
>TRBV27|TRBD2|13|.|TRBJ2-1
CASSGLVHNEQFF
TGTGCCAGCAGTGGACTAGTCCACAATGAGCAGTTCTTC
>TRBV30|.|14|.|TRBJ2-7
CASVLASKTYEQYF
TGTGCCTCCGTACTCGCTTCCAAGACCTACGAGCAGTACTTC
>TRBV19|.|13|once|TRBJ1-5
CASQGLSNQPQHF
TGTGCCAGTCAGGGCCTTAGCAATCAGCCCCAGCATTTT
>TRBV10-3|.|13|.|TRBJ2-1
CAIVGGDRSEQFF
TGTGCCATTGTTGGCGGGGATAGGAGTGAGCAGTTCTTC
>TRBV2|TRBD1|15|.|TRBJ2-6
CASSFGQGWANVLTF
TGTGCCAGCAGCTTCGGACAGGGGTGGGCCAACGTCCTGACTTTC
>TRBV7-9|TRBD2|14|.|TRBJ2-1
CASREREGLDEQFF
TGTGCCAGCAGAGAGCGGGAGGGCCTCGATGAGCAGTTCTTC
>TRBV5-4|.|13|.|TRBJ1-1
CASSFGGVTEAFF
TGTGCCAGCAGCTTCGGCGGGGTTACTGAAGCTTTCTTT
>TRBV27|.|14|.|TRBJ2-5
CASTLRTGVETQYF
TGTGCCAGCACGCTTCGTACGGGAGTAGAGACCCAGTACTTC
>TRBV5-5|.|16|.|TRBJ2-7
CASSLSLSGDYYEQYF
TGTGCCAGCAGCTTGAGCTTAAGCGGAGATTACTACGAGCAGTACTTC
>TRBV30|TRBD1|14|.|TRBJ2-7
CAWSSGGARYEQYF
TGTGCCTGGAGTTCAGGGGGCGCAAGGTACGAGCAGTACTTC
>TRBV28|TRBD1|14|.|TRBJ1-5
CASSRTGKVQPQHF
TGTGCCAGCAGCAGGACAGGCAAGGTTCAGCCCCAGCATTTT
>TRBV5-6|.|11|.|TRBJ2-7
CASSLGAEQYF
TGTGCCAGCAGCTTGGGGGCCGAGCAGTACTTC
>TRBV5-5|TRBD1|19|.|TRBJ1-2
CASSLSGGDRGLFYYGYTF
TGTGCCAGCAGCTTGTCGGGTGGGGACAGGGGCCTATTCTACTATGGCTACACCTTC
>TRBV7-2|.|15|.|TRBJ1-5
CASSFGTWSNQPQHF
TGTGCCAGCAGCTTCGGGACTTGGAGCAATCAGCCCCAGCATTTT
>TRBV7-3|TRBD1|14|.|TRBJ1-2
CASSLSQGGYGYTF
TGTGCCAGCAGCTTATCGCAGGGGGGCTATGGCTACACCTTC
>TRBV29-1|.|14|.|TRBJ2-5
CSVGDSTLQETQYF
TGCAGCGTGGGGGACTCGACACTTCAAGAGACCCAGTACTTC
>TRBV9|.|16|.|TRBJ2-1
CASSVDGNGRYNEQFF
TGTGCCAGCAGCGTAGATGGGAACGGGCGGTACAATGAGCAGTTCTTC
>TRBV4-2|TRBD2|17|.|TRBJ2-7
CASSQDQAVAGVREQYF
TGTGCCAGCAGCCAAGATCAGGCGGTAGCGGGAGTACGAGAGCAGTACTTC
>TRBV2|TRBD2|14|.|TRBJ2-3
CASSAGLATDTQYF
TGTGCCAGCAGTGCTGGACTAGCAACAGATACGCAGTATTTT
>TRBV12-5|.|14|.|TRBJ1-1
CASGFWGRDTEAFF
TGTGCTAGTGGTTTTTGGGGAAGGGACACTGAAGCTTTCTTT
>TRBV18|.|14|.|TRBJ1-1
CASSPGQGSTEAFF
TGTGCCAGCTCACCGGGTCAGGGAAGCACTGAAGCTTTCTTT
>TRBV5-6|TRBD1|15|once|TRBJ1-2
CASSSLGTGGFGYTF
TGTGCCAGCAGCTCCCTCGGGACAGGGGGATTTGGCTACACCTTC
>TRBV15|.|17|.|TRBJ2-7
CATSKSRAGQISYEQYF
TGTGCCACCAGCAAGAGCAGGGCGGGACAGATCTCCTACGAGCAGTACTTC
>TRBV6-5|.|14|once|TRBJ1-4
CASSYLTANEKLFF
TGTGCCAGCAGTTACCTGACGGCTAATGAAAAACTGTTTTTT
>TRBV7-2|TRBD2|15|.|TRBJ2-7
CASSFLAGVRYEQYF
TGTGCCAGCAGCTTCCTAGCGGGAGTACGATACGAGCAGTACTTC
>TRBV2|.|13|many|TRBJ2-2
CASSIRDTGELFF
TGTGCCAGCAGCATCAGGGACACCGGGGAGCTGTTTTTT
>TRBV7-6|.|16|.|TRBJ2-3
CASSARDFVSTDTQYF
TGTGCCAGCAGCGCGCGGGACTTCGTTAGCACAGATACGCAGTATTTT
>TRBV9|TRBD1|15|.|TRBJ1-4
CASSAWTGLSEKLFF
TGTGCCAGCAGCGCCTGGACAGGGTTGAGTGAAAAACTGTTTTTT
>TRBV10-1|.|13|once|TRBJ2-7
CASSEESPYEQYF
TGCGCCAGCAGTGAGGAGAGTCCCTACGAGCAGTACTTC
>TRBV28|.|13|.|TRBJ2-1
CASSLGQSNEQFF
TGTGCCAGCAGTTTAGGACAGTCCAATGAGCAGTTCTTC
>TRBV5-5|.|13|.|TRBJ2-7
CASSLGKGYEQYF
TGTGCCAGCAGCTTGGGAAAAGGCTACGAGCAGTACTTC
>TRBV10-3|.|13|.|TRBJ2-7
CAISDLTRYEQYF
TGTGCCATCAGTGATTTAACCCGATACGAGCAGTACTTC
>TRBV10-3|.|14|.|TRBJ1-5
CATKGGTGNQPQHF
TGTGCCACCAAGGGCGGTACGGGCAATCAGCCCCAGCATTTT
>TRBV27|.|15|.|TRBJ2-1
CASSLGGEGYNEQFF
TGTGCCAGCAGTTTAGGCGGAGAGGGCTACAATGAGCAGTTCTTC
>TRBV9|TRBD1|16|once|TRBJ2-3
CASSPRAGGSSDTQYF
TGTGCCAGCAGCCCCCGGGCAGGGGGATCCAGTGATACGCAGTATTTT
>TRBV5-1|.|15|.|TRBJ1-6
CASSLRDGPNSPLHF
TGCGCCAGCAGCTTACGGGACGGCCCAAATTCACCCCTCCACTTT
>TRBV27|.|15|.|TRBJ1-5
CASSLGGLSNQPQHF
TGTGCCAGCAGTTTAGGGGGGCTTAGCAATCAGCCCCAGCATTTT
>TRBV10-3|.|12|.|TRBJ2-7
CAISPGRGEQYF
TGTGCCATCAGCCCTGGAAGAGGCGAGCAGTACTTC
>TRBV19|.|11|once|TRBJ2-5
CASSPGQSQYF
TGTGCCAGTAGTCCCGGACAGTCTCAATACTTC
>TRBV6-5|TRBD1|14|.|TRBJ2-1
CASSYVDRENEQFF
TGTGCCAGCAGTTACGTGGACAGGGAGAATGAGCAGTTCTTC
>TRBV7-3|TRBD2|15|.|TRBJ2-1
CASSNPGLAINEQFF
TGTGCCAGCAGCAACCCGGGACTAGCCATCAATGAGCAGTTCTTC
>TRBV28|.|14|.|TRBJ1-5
CASSLTRSNQPQHF
TGTGCCAGCAGTTTAACACGGTCCAATCAGCCCCAGCATTTT